The rows below give T cell receptor beta chains drawn from one sample of a study of cytotoxic CD8 clonotypes in ibrutinib-treated CLL. TCRdb keeps only in-frame clones here, not all; method: immunoSEQ multiplex PCR. The sample carries 150,000 or so clones, around 82% recorded once. The sequencing used PBMCs, collected after 36 months of ibrutinib treatment. The receptors stem from a human donor with chronic lymphocytic leukemia. CDR3s leave out the opening cysteine and the closing phenylalanine or tryptophan.

J gene,V gene,CDR3 protein
TRBJ1-6,TRBV27,ASSLVSRGSHNSPLH
TRBJ1-1,TRBV30,ASTKGLNTEAF
TRBJ1-1,TRBV18,ASSRTGWNTEAF
TRBJ1-5,TRBV28,ASSLRDRGPGGYSNQPQH
TRBJ2-3,TRBV28,ASSPSGGPTDTQY
TRBJ2-5,TRBV7-9,ASSSGRLAKETQY
TRBJ2-1,TRBV2,ASRAGDLSYNEQF
TRBJ2-7,TRBV19,ASSLTGGGPYEQY
TRBJ2-3,TRBV2,ASSPPRTNTDTQY
TRBJ1-5,TRBV5-4,ASSLDRDQPQH
TRBJ2-7,TRBV6-5,ASSYTRDSYEQY
TRBJ2-5,TRBV4-1,ASSRGGGTQETQY
TRBJ1-3,TRBV6-5,ASSLRDPSGNTIY
TRBJ2-7,TRBV2,ASSAGTTYEQY
TRBJ1-5,TRBV4-2,ASSQDQVTVSNQPQH
TRBJ1-1,TRBV5-1,ASSRGPEPNTEAF
TRBJ1-5,TRBV12-5,ASGIKMRDRAIGNQPQH